This is a list of T cell receptor beta chains from one sample in a study of cytomegalovirus exposure and HLA in healthy donors. TCRdb keeps only in-frame clones here, not all; method: immunoSEQ multiplex PCR. The sample has about 120,000 clones, about 87% seen once. The sequenced sample consisted of PBMCs. Source of these receptors: a man younger than 35 in good health and CMV-seronegative. Each CDR3 is given with its conserved first and last residue. Fields, in order: clone size, V gene, CDR3 length, J gene, D gene, CDR3 protein, CDR3 DNA. A D gene is named only where the DNA matches it firmly. Some rows mark clone size as missing; the rest say once, few, many or name a class of expanded clone.

clone size: -
V gene: TRBV7-9
CDR3 length: 17
J gene: TRBJ2-4
D gene: TRBD2
CDR3 protein: CASSRGLAGRRQNIQYF
CDR3 DNA: TGTGCCAGCAGCCGGGGACTAGCGGGCAGGAGGCAAAACATTCAGTACTTC

clone size: -
V gene: TRBV20-1
CDR3 length: 11
J gene: TRBJ2-7
D gene: -
CDR3 protein: CSAMVGYEQYF
CDR3 DNA: TGCAGTGCTATGGTCGGTTACGAGCAGTACTTC

clone size: -
V gene: TRBV7-6
CDR3 length: 14
J gene: TRBJ2-5
D gene: -
CDR3 protein: CASSLVPGKETQYF
CDR3 DNA: TGTGCCAGCAGCTTAGTTCCGGGGAAGGAGACCCAGTACTTC

clone size: -
V gene: TRBV7-9
CDR3 length: 14
J gene: TRBJ2-7
D gene: -
CDR3 protein: CASSTTVGYYEQYF
CDR3 DNA: TGTGCCAGCAGCACGACAGTTGGGTACTACGAGCAGTACTTC

clone size: -
V gene: TRBV7-2
CDR3 length: 16
J gene: TRBJ2-3
D gene: -
CDR3 protein: CASSLELAVSTDTQYF
CDR3 DNA: TGTGCCAGCAGCTTGGAGTTAGCAGTTAGCACAGATACGCAGTATTTT

clone size: once
V gene: TRBV29-1
CDR3 length: 13
J gene: TRBJ1-4
D gene: TRBD1
CDR3 protein: CSVYGTGGEKLFF
CDR3 DNA: TGCAGCGTTTACGGGACAGGGGGTGAAAAACTGTTTTTT

clone size: -
V gene: TRBV10-2
CDR3 length: 13
J gene: TRBJ2-2
D gene: -
CDR3 protein: CASSESPSGELFF
CDR3 DNA: TGCGCCAGCAGTGAGTCTCCGTCCGGGGAGCTGTTTTTT

clone size: -
V gene: TRBV6-4
CDR3 length: 14
J gene: TRBJ2-1
D gene: TRBD2
CDR3 protein: CASRRLAGGNEQFF
CDR3 DNA: TGTGCCAGCAGAAGACTAGCGGGGGGGAATGAGCAGTTCTTC

clone size: -
V gene: TRBV27
CDR3 length: 15
J gene: TRBJ2-1
D gene: TRBD1
CDR3 protein: CASSLWARGSGEQFF
CDR3 DNA: TGTGCCAGCAGTTTATGGGCCAGGGGGTCGGGTGAGCAGTTCTTC

clone size: -
V gene: TRBV6-6
CDR3 length: 14
J gene: TRBJ2-5
D gene: TRBD2
CDR3 protein: CATERGDTPETQYF
CDR3 DNA: TGTGCCACGGAGCGGGGGGACACGCCAGAGACCCAGTACTTC

clone size: -
V gene: TRBV5-1
CDR3 length: 19
J gene: TRBJ2-7
D gene: TRBD2
CDR3 protein: CASSFLPGTSGGFGGEQYF
CDR3 DNA: TGCGCCAGCAGCTTCCTCCCCGGGACTAGCGGGGGTTTTGGTGGCGAGCAGTACTTC

clone size: -
V gene: TRBV28
CDR3 length: 15
J gene: TRBJ1-5
D gene: TRBD1
CDR3 protein: CASSRQGSGNQPQHF
CDR3 DNA: TGTGCCAGCAGCAGACAGGGGTCAGGCAATCAGCCCCAGCATTTT